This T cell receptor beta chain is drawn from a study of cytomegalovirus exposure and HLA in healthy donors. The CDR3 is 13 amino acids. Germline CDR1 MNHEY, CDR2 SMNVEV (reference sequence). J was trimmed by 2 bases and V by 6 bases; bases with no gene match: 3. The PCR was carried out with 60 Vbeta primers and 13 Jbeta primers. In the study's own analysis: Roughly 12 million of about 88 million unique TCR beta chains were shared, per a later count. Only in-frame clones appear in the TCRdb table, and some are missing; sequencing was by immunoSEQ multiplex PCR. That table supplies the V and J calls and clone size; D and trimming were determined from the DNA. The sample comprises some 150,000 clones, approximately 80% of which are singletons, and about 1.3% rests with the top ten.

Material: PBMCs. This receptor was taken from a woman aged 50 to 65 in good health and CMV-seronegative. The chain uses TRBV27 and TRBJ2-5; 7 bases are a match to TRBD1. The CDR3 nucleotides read TGTGCCAGCAGGTTGGGACAGCAAGAGACCCAGTACTTC. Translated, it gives CASRLGQQETQYF.